The 26 T cell receptor beta chains given below trace back to one sample, sequenced in a study of cytotoxic CD8 clonotypes in ibrutinib-treated CLL. Clones were read by immunoSEQ multiplex PCR, and TCRdb kept only the in-frame ones, dropping some. The table has some 130,000 clones, 84% seen once. The sequences come from PBMCs, collected after 24 months of ibrutinib treatment. The receptor source for this set is a human donor with chronic lymphocytic leukemia.

The rearrangement uses TRBV7-2 and TRBJ1-4; D gene uncertain. Trimming removed 1 base from V and 4 bases from J, with 4 bases in between. The germline CDR1 and CDR2 sequences are SGHTA and FQGNSA. The CDR3 length is 13 residues. CDR3 loop: CASSLVSNEKLFF. The CDR3 nucleotides read TGTGCCAGCAGCTTAGTGAGTAATGAAAAACTGTTTTTT.

This clone was seen once. The rearrangement joins TRBV7-8 to TRBJ1-2; no reliable D call. Trimming took 0 bases from V and 6 from J, leaving 14 bases between them. The CDR3 extends over 15 amino acids. Germline CDR1 is SGHVS and CDR2 is FQNEAQ. For the CDR3, the DNA is TGTGCCAGCAGCTTAGCTCGGGCCCCTGGCCATGGCTACACCTTC. This translates into CASSLARAPGHGYTF. Supplemented by reference TRBV7-8 and TRBJ1-2, the full variable domain reads GAGVSQSPRYKVAKRGQDVALRCDPISGHVSLFWYQQALGQGPEFLTYFQNEAQLDKSGLPSDRFFAERPEGSVSTLKIQRTQQEDSAVYLCASSLARAPGHGYTFGSGTRLTVV.

V and J are TRBV5-1 and TRBJ2-7; no firm D call. Trimming stripped 1 base from V and 3 bases from J, with 5 bases between. CDR3 length: 12 amino acids. CDR1 is SGHRS, CDR2 YFSETQ, per germline. The CDR3 here is CASSLSSYEQYF. CDR3 nucleotides: TGCGCCAGCAGCTTGAGTAGCTACGAGCAGTACTTC.

The chain couples TRBV18 to TRBJ1-2; 7 bases are a match to TRBD1. V was clipped by 3 bases and J by 2 bases; unmatched bases: 6. This CDR3 region has 15 residues. In germline, CDR1 is KGHSH, CDR2 LQKENI. CDR3 in amino acids: CASSPPTGRNYGYTF. The CDR3 DNA reads TGTGCCAGCTCACCCCCGACAGGGCGAAACTATGGCTACACCTTC.

The chain's CDR3 is CASSEQSGDLTGELFF. The CDR3, as DNA: TGTGCCAGCAGTGAACAGTCAGGGGATTTGACCGGGGAGCTGTTTTTT. The chain couples TRBV2 to TRBJ2-2, with D possibly being TRBD1 (6 bases). Germline V gives CDR1 SNHLY, CDR2 FYNNEI. V lost 2 bases to trimming and J lost 5 bases, with 15 bases between them. The CDR3 has 16 amino acids.

The V call is TRBV28, the J call TRBJ1-6; tentative D call: TRBD1 (6 bases). The CDR3 runs 15 residues. The V end lost 5 bases, the J end lost 9 bases, and 17 bases lay between the germline ends. CDR1 and CDR2 from the germline V gene are MDHEN and SYDVKM. CDR3 protein: CASSGKTGRGSPLHF. The CDR3 DNA reads as TGTGCCAGCAGTGGGAAGACAGGTAGAGGTTCACCCCTCCACTTT.

This clone was seen once. The chain carries TRBV7-9 and TRBJ1-4; 8 bases line up with TRBD1. Germline loops: CDR1 SEHNR, CDR2 FQNEAQ (reference sequence). The V gene end was trimmed by 2 bases and the J gene end by 7 bases; junction bases not matched to a gene: 6. This CDR3 has 15 amino acids. CDR3 loop: CASSLTQGASEKLFF. CDR3 DNA sequence: TGTGCCAGCAGCTTAACCCAGGGGGCGAGTGAAAAACTGTTTTTT.

This sequence joins TRBV11-1 and TRBJ1-4; 9 bases line up with TRBD1. The CDR3 consists of 14 residues. The germline gives CDR1 SGHAT, CDR2 FQDESV (reference sequence). The V segment lost 4 bases and the J segment 8 bases; nucleotides outside the gene matches: 5. CDR3 bases: TGTGCCAGCAGCTCGGACAGGGGAGAGGAAAAACTGTTTTTT. It translates to CASSSDRGEEKLFF.

The V gene is TRBV7-7, the J gene TRBJ2-5, with 10 positions matching TRBD1. Germline V gene data show CDR1 as SSHAT and CDR2 as FNYEAQ (reference sequence). Unmatched junction bases numbered 11, after V lost 5 bases and J lost 5 bases. The CDR3 spans 16 residues. Here the CDR3 reads CASSLGQGPALETQYF. For the CDR3, the DNA is TGTGCCAGCAGCCTGGGACAGGGGCCCGCGTTGGAGACCCAGTACTTC.

J is TRBJ2-3 and V is TRBV2; a weak D match, TRBD1 (8 bases). This CDR3 is 15 amino acids long. The germline gives CDR1 SNHLY, CDR2 FYNNEI. V lost 4 bases, J lost 3 bases, and 14 bases lay in between. Here the CDR3 DNA reads TGTGCCAGCAGTGGAGGACAGGGAGGGACAGATACGCAGTATTTT. Translation: CASSGGQGGTDTQYF. Drawing the rest from reference TRBV2 and TRBJ2-3, the complete variable domain is EPEVTQTPSHQVTQMGQEVILRCVPISNHLYFYWYRQILGQKVEFLVSFYNNEISEKSEIFDDQFSVERPDGSNFTLKIRSTKLEDSAMYFCASSGGQGGTDTQYFGPGTRLTVL.

V is TRBV30 and J is TRBJ1-1; D remains ambiguous. Germline values: CDR1 GTSNPN, CDR2 SVGIG (reference sequence). Trimming shortened V by 1 base and J by 0 bases, and 6 bases separated the two germline ends. There are 13 residues in the CDR3. CDR3 nucleotide sequence: TGTGCCTGGAGTGACAGTATGAACACTGAAGCTTTCTTT. The encoded protein is CAWSDSMNTEAFF.

The chain uses TRBV4-3 and TRBJ2-2; D gene uncertain. V was shortened by 6 bases and J by 3 bases, with 8 bases between the two germline ends. From germline, CDR1 is LGHNA and CDR2 YSLEER. The CDR3 totals 13 residues. CDR3 sequence reads: CASSYVYTGELFF. The DNA for the CDR3 is TGCGCCAGCAGTTACGTCTACACCGGGGAGCTGTTTTTT.

The rearrangement uses TRBV27 and TRBJ2-1; TRBD1 aligns across 10 bases. Per the germline V gene, CDR1 is MNHEY and CDR2 is SMNVEV (reference sequence). The length of the CDR3 is 14 residues. V was pared by 4 bases and J by 13 bases, with 10 bases of the junction left unmatched. For the CDR3, the DNA is TGTGCCAGCAGTTCCGCCGGGACAGGGGTAAAACAGTTCTTC. It codes for CASSSAGTGVKQFF.

The chain's CDR3 is CASSYAGTGPEKTQYF. For the CDR3, the DNA is TGTGCCAGCAGCTATGCCGGGACAGGGCCAGAAAAGACCCAGTACTTC. The rearrangement uses TRBV5-4 and TRBJ2-5, with 9 positions matching TRBD1. Looked up from germline, CDR1 is SGHNT and CDR2 is YYREEE (reference sequence). CDR3 length: 16 amino acids. Trimming at V came to 3 bases and at J to 6 bases, leaving 12 bases not matched to a gene. Based on the CDR3 plus reference TRBV5-4 and TRBJ2-5, the full variable domain is ETGVTQSPTHLIKTRGQQVTLRCSSQSGHNTVSWYQQALGQGPQFIFQYYREEENGRGNFPPRFSGLQFPNYSSELNVNALELDDSALYLCASSYAGTGPEKTQYFGPGTRLLVL.

The sample holds one count of this clone. V is TRBV10-1 and J is TRBJ2-3, with 8 bases matching TRBD2. The CDR3 runs to 15 residues. The germline gives CDR1 WNHNN, CDR2 SYGVQD (reference sequence). The ends lost 0 bases at V and 7 bases at J; junction bases unmatched: 6. The CDR3 here is CASSESGLGSNTQYF. CDR3 nucleotides: TGCGCCAGCAGTGAGTCGGGACTAGGATCAAATACGCAGTATTTT.

This chain uses TRBV18 with TRBJ2-2; D is perhaps TRBD1 (6 bases). The CDR3 sequence is 15 residues long. Germline V lookup: CDR1 KGHSH, CDR2 LQKENI. Trimming pared 3 bases from V and 0 bases from J, leaving 8 bases between. CDR3 protein: CASSPGAPNTGELFF. CDR3 coding DNA: TGTGCCAGCTCACCGGGGGCGCCGAACACCGGGGAGCTGTTTTTT.

The chain links TRBV5-1 to TRBJ2-2; perhaps D is TRBD1 or TRBD2 (5 bases each). Germline CDR1 reads SGHRS; CDR2 reads YFSETQ. Between the trimmed V and J ends, which lost 4 bases and 6 bases, there was a span of 22 bases. The CDR3 extends over 17 amino acids. CDR3 residues: CASSPSPGTTLSGELFF. Here the CDR3 DNA reads TGCGCCAGCAGCCCGTCCCCGGGGACGACACTGTCCGGGGAGCTGTTTTTT.

The chain has TRBV11-3 and TRBJ1-1; 8 nucleotides line up with TRBD1. CDR3 length: 16 residues. Germline V gene sequence: CDR1 SGHNT, CDR2 YENEEA. V lost 5 bases and J lost 3; bases outside the gene matches: 11. The CDR3, as DNA: TGTGCCAGCAGCCCAGACAGGGGCTGGAGGGACACTGAAGCTTTCTTT. Amino acids: CASSPDRGWRDTEAFF.

The genes are TRBV6-5 and TRBJ1-2; D perhaps matches TRBD1 (5 bases). The germline V gene has CDR1 MNHEY and CDR2 SVGAGI. The CDR3 loop spans 12 amino acids. Written as DNA, the CDR3 is TGTGCTACAAATCCAGGAGGGGATGGCTACACCTTC. Translated, it gives CATNPGGDGYTF.

This sequence joins TRBV5-5 and TRBJ1-4; TRBD1 might be the D (6 bases). Germline V gene data show CDR1 as SGHKS and CDR2 as YYEKEE (reference sequence). V gave up 0 bases and J gave up 8 bases, with 8 bases separating them. This CDR3 contains 13 residues. For the CDR3, the DNA is TGTGCCAGCAGCTTGGAGGGGACAGAAAAACTGTTTTTT. This encodes CASSLEGTEKLFF.

The chain links TRBV28 to TRBJ2-1; D is undetermined. The V end was cut by 3 bases, the J end by 2 bases, with 8 bases between. The CDR3 spans 14 residues. Germline loops: CDR1 MDHEN, CDR2 SYDVKM. The CDR3 DNA reads TGTGCCAGCAGTTTCCGTAAAACCTACAATGAGCAGTTCTTC. Translation: CASSFRKTYNEQFF.

The V call is TRBV27, the J call TRBJ2-5; D is perhaps TRBD2 (5 bases). The V end was cut by 3 bases, the J end by 4 bases, with 9 bases between. Germline V lookup: CDR1 MNHEY, CDR2 SMNVEV (reference sequence). CDR3 size: 13 residues. CDR3 sequence (DNA): TGTGCCAGCAGTTTCCGGGGAGTAGAGACCCAGTACTTC. Its protein product is CASSFRGVETQYF.

V gene TRBV5-8 combines with J gene TRBJ1-1; D remains unclear. This CDR3 has 15 residues. V shed 1 base and J shed 1 base, with 11 bases lying between them. The germline V gene encodes CDR1 SGHTS and CDR2 YDEGEE. The CDR3 DNA is TGTGCCAGCAGCTTGTATCTCTTAGGGAACACTGAAGCTTTCTTT. Translated, it gives CASSLYLLGNTEAFF.

The chain couples TRBV10-3 to TRBJ1-5; 8 nucleotides agree with TRBD1. CDR1 is ENHRY, CDR2 SYGVKD, per germline. The trim removed 2 bases at V and 4 bases at J, leaving 4 bases unmatched. The CDR3 is 15 amino acids. The CDR3 here is CAISETTGGNQPQHF. DNA of the CDR3: TGTGCCATCAGTGAGACCACAGGGGGTAATCAGCCCCAGCATTTT.

V gene TRBV7-2 combines with J gene TRBJ1-3; D not resolved. V lost 1 base, J lost 2 bases, and 3 bases lay in between. Germline values: CDR1 SGHTA, CDR2 FQGNSA. The CDR3 consists of 13 residues. The CDR3 bases are TGTGCCAGCAGCTTAGGTCCTGGAAACACCATATATTTT. This codes for CASSLGPGNTIYF.

V and J are TRBV9 and TRBJ2-7; 10 positions match TRBD1. Germline loops: CDR1 SGDLS, CDR2 YYNGEE. CDR3 length: 14 residues. Unmatched junction bases numbered 7, after V lost 4 bases and J lost 6 bases. The CDR3, as DNA: TGTGCCAGCAGCTACCGACAGGGGGCAGGCGAGCAGTACTTC. Amino acids: CASSYRQGAGEQYF.